The clone carrying this T cell receptor beta chain has just a few counts. The data stem from a study of T-cell memory formation after mild COVID-19. Across the whole study: The two donors had largely donor-specific TCR clusters.

It was 5'RACE with constant-segment primers that produced the TCR alpha and TCR beta cDNA libraries, which carried sample barcodes and UMIs. TCRdb ran MiXCR on the 5' RACE reads and lists one entry per CDR3 protein. Among 310,000 or so distinct CDR3 sequences listed, roughly 15% were seen once. Germline V lookup: CDR1 SGHRS, CDR2 YFSETQ. Trimming removed 3 bases at V and 5 bases at J, with 15 bases between. The CDR3 consists of 14 residues. Sequencing was done on a sample of PBMCs or a T cell subset sorted from them (not recorded which). The receptor was isolated from a man younger than 35 who had mild COVID-19 (a few samples of this study predate the infection). Cell type and time point are not known. This chain uses TRBV5-1 with TRBJ2-7, with D perhaps TRBD1 (6 bases). CDR3 loop: CASSWAGDRNEQYF. Here the CDR3 DNA reads TGCGCCAGCAGCTGGGCAGGGGATCGGAACGAGCAGTACTTC.